This T cell receptor beta chain was sequenced in a study of PD-1 blockade in classical Hodgkin lymphoma (TCRdb year 2020). Broadly, across the study: Nivolumab dosing was 3 mg/kg intravenously every 2 weeks, continuing until either disease progression or unacceptable toxicity. The study used TCR beta sequencing and CyTOF to define a peripheral blood immune signature of response to PD-1 blockade in classical Hodgkin lymphoma. Broader findings and caveats from the paper: The study was restricted to a single clinical trial cohort, and the causes of repertoire differences, possibly disease activity or prior therapy, were left undefined. Baseline TCR diversity was reported to be lower in newly diagnosed patients than in healthy donors and to be lower still in relapsed/refractory patients. Lower diversity was seen in patients whose nivolumab began less than 1 year after ASCT, and these patients were left out of later analyses so that immune reconstitution would not confound the results. A significant rise by C4D1 was seen in CD4+ but not CD8+ TCR diversity (p=0.0027 vs p=0.16), with the rise being most apparent in complete responders (p=0.02). Baseline diversity similar to that of newly diagnosed patients was observed in trial patients achieving complete response, whereas significantly lower diversity was observed in partial responders and progressors.

Of note for this clone: Its recognized antigen is unknown. Base qualities are not at hand, and no much larger clone is one base apart.

The label giving this sample's time point can be read as: cycle 1 day 1 (C1D1), immediately before nivolumab initiation. Relapse after autologous stem cell transplantation had occurred in all trial patients, and cohorts A, B and C were distinguished by prior brentuximab vedotin exposure. The trial cohort was composed of roughly 60 patients with relapsed/refractory classical Hodgkin lymphoma, for whom complete response, partial response or progressive disease was recorded as best overall response. Trial patients were treated with single-agent nivolumab in the multi-cohort phase II CheckMate 205 trial. An independent review committee assessed best overall response using the 2007 International Working Group response criteria. Trial PBMCs were obtained immediately prior to nivolumab initiation (C1D1) and on therapy at cycle 2 day 1 and cycle 4 day 1. After peripheral blood was drawn into 8 mL Vacutainer Cell Preparation Tubes, PBMCs were isolated by centrifugation and then cryopreserved.

The Qiagen DNeasy kit was used to extract genomic DNA both from unsorted PBMCs and from the negatively selected CD4+ and CD8+ fractions. TCR beta CDR3 regions were subjected to amplification by immunoSEQ multiplex PCR with primers that anneal to V and J segments. A synthetic immune receptor repertoire was used to minimize amplification bias, and remaining bias was computationally removed after sequencing. Under the source paper's analysis protocol: Repertoire diversity was quantified as the Shannon entropy index using custom Python scripts. The unsorted, CD4+ and CD8+ repertoires were each analyzed separately, with the exception of combined analyses, where CD4+ and CD8+ sequences were merged in silico. A clone was considered expanded if an increase in frequency of at least 2-fold after treatment relative to C1D1 was found, and a pseudocount of 0.5 was applied to clones undetected at baseline. Clones with 0 or 1 copy at C1D1 were classified as singleton clones, and clones with 2 or more copies were classified as non-singleton clones. Clones expanded in unsorted samples were annotated as CD4+, CD8+ or unknown by matching protein sequences in sorted samples from the same patient. Diversity changes from C1D1 to C4D1 were tested in paired samples using Wilcoxon tests. TCRdb limited this immuneACCESS table to in-frame rearrangements with V and J called. A share of clones is missing; checked studies link under half to unresolved V genes, and the rest is unexplained. V, J and clone size are taken as reported in that table, and D and trimming were inferred from the DNA itself. In all, the sample holds more than 30,000 clones, and 75% to 85% of those were seen once. The ten biggest clones cover 32% of the sample.

The starting material was peripheral blood mononuclear cells (PBMCs), obtained at baseline. This TCR was sampled from a human donor with classical Hodgkin lymphoma.

The CDR3 corresponds to CASRPGPQTYYGYTF. The nucleotides are TGTGCCAGTAGGCCCGGGCCCCAAACTTACTATGGCTACACCTTC. The rearrangement combines TRBV19 with TRBJ1-2; the D gene assignment is ambiguous. The CDR3 covers 15 residues, taking in both the cysteine and the phenylalanine. Solely the CDR3 DNA is kept, with 45 bases framed from the first base. Trimming takes 6 bases from V and 3 bases from J, and the germline ends sit 17 bases apart. As encoded in the germline V gene (reference sequence), CDR1 is LNHDA while CDR2 is SQIVND.